One sample yielded the 4 T cell receptor beta chains listed below, sequenced in a study of T cell repertoires in cytomegalovirus infection. TCRdb passed the reads through MiXCR, listing each CDR3 protein once. The sample records just under 550,000 distinct CDR3 sequences, 26% being singletons. The material sequenced was PBMCs. These receptors all come from a human donor in good health (CMV status not recorded). Some clones in this sample may be carry-over from other donors' samples.

This clonotype was observed a handful of times. The junction and the germline gene differ at one end; a read error may be behind it. The rearrangement uses TRBV6-2 or TRBV6-3 and TRBJ1-1, with D perhaps TRBD1 (6 bases). This CDR3 contains 16 residues. CDR1 is MNHEY, CDR2 SVGEGT, per germline. The CDR3 DNA follows: TGTGCCAGCAGTTACTTCGGGGGGCTGTTGAAAACTGAAGCTTTCTTT. Amino acid sequence: CASSYFGGLLKTEAFF.

The chain links TRBV4-1 to TRBJ2-4, with TRBD2 identical over 12 bases. J gave up 4 bases and V 0 bases, and 19 bases lay outside the gene matches. This CDR3 is 22 amino acids long. The germline V gene encodes CDR1 MGHRA and CDR2 YSYEKL. CDR3 residues: CASSQDLQPLAGGTYGKNIQYF. CDR3 DNA: TGCGCCAGCAGCCAAGACCTGCAGCCACTAGCGGGGGGAACCTACGGGAAAAACATTCAGTACTTC.

The chain recombines TRBV20-1 with TRBJ2-1; 10 positions agree with TRBD2. This CDR3 is 15 amino acids long. CDR1 is DFQATT, CDR2 SNEGSKA, per germline (reference sequence). V dropped 5 bases and J dropped 4; count of bases not matched to a gene: 8. The CDR3 protein is CSASTLAGAYNEQFF. The CDR3 DNA is TGCAGTGCTTCCACCCTAGCGGGAGCGTACAATGAGCAGTTCTTC.

As DNA, the CDR3 is TGTGCCAGTACCACAACCCTCCTGACGAGCAATCAGCCCCAGCATTTT. Protein product: CASTTTLLTSNQPQHF. This chain uses TRBV19 with TRBJ1-5; the D is unclear. CDR1 is LNHDA, CDR2 SQIVND, per germline (reference sequence). The germline V and J ends were trimmed by 7 bases and 1 base, with 17 bases remaining between them. CDR3 length: 16 amino acids.